What follows are 16 T cell receptor beta chains derived from one specimen sequenced in a study of radiotherapy plus CTLA-4 blockade in lung cancer. TCRdb's copy holds only in-frame clones and misses some; the assay was immunoSEQ multiplex PCR. The sample contains 80,000 or so clones, about 79% of which appear only once. The sample consisted of peripheral blood, taken from a patient treated with radiotherapy plus ipilimumab. The origin of the receptors is a human donor with non-small cell lung cancer who had a partial response to radiotherapy plus ipilimumab. Some clones in this sample may be carry-over from other donors' samples.

The genes are TRBV5-1 and TRBJ2-1; 9 nucleotides line up with TRBD2. The CDR3 spans 14 residues. Trimming at V came to 0 bases and at J to 8 bases, leaving 3 bases not matched to a gene. Germline V gene data show CDR1 as SGHRS and CDR2 as YFSETQ. For the CDR3, the DNA is TGCGCCAGCAGCTTGGGCGGGAGGGCCGATGAGCAGTTCTTC. Its protein is CASSLGGRADEQFF.

J is TRBJ2-5 and V is TRBV9; D possibly corresponds to TRBD2 (5 bases). Germline lookup yields CDR1 SGDLS and CDR2 YYNGEE. The V end was cut by 4 bases, the J end by 5 bases, with 12 bases between. The CDR3 covers 13 residues. The DNA for the CDR3 is TGTGCCAGCAGCCAACTAGGCCAGGAGACCCAGTACTTC. Amino acid sequence: CASSQLGQETQYF.

The chain combines TRBV11-3 with TRBJ2-1; 7 bases align to TRBD1. This CDR3 region has 14 residues. V gave up 3 bases and J gave up 7 bases; unmatched junction bases: 6. Germline lookup yields CDR1 SGHNT and CDR2 YENEEA. Written as DNA, the CDR3 is TGTGCCAGCAGCTTGACGACAGGGTTAAATGAGCAGTTCTTC. Translation: CASSLTTGLNEQFF.

This chain links TRBV4-1 with TRBJ2-2; no clear D. Germline loops: CDR1 MGHRA, CDR2 YSYEKL. The CDR3 is made up of 14 amino acids. V lost 3 bases, J lost 3 bases, and 8 bases lay in between. CDR3 residues: CASSQAIYTGELFF. The CDR3 nucleotides read TGCGCCAGCAGCCAGGCCATATACACCGGGGAGCTGTTTTTT.

The chain has TRBV5-4 and TRBJ1-1, with D tentatively TRBD1 (6 bases). V lost 1 base to trimming and J lost 7 bases, with 14 bases between them. The CDR3 has 14 residues. In germline, CDR1 is SGHNT, CDR2 YYREEE (reference sequence). DNA of the CDR3: TGTGCCAGCAGCTTGAGTGAGGGGGTTAGTGAAGCTTTCTTT. Its protein is CASSLSEGVSEAFF.

The J gene is TRBJ1-5, the V gene TRBV28, with TRBD1 matching over 11 bases. Germline CDR1 MDHEN, CDR2 SYDVKM. CDR3 length equals 15 residues. Losses at the gene ends were 5 bases for V and 7 bases for J; bases not matched to a gene: 7. The CDR3 sequence is CASSAAGTGGQPQHF. The CDR3 DNA follows: TGTGCCAGCAGTGCGGCCGGGACAGGGGGACAGCCCCAGCATTTT.

This chain joins TRBV10-3 and TRBJ1-2; 10 bases are a match to TRBD1. The CDR3 is 15 residues long. Germline trimming cut 3 bases from V and 4 bases from J; bases unmatched to any gene: 5. Germline V gene sequence: CDR1 ENHRY, CDR2 SYGVKD. The CDR3 coding sequence is TGTGCCATCAGTGAAGGCGGGACAGGGGCCTATGGCTACACCTTC. Protein product: CAISEGGTGAYGYTF.

The V and J genes are TRBV7-2 and TRBJ2-5; 8 bases agree with TRBD1. Per the germline V gene, CDR1 is SGHTA and CDR2 is FQGNSA. The CDR3 is 15 amino acids. With 5 bases clipped from V and 5 bases from J, the junction kept 10 bases outside the gene matches. The CDR3 here is CASSVGTGGSETQYF. The CDR3 DNA sequence: TGTGCCAGCAGCGTGGGGACAGGTGGGTCCGAGACCCAGTACTTC.

This clone was seen a handful of times. CDR3 nucleotide sequence: TGTGCCAGCAGCCCCGGGAGGAGAAACACCATATATTTT. Amino acid sequence: CASSPGRRNTIYF. The genes are TRBV28 and TRBJ1-3; D ambiguous. This CDR3 spans 13 amino acids. Trimming shortened V by 6 bases and J by 5 bases, and 11 bases separated the two germline ends. CDR1 is MDHEN, CDR2 SYDVKM, per germline.

The genes are TRBV9 and TRBJ2-5; TRBD2 matches 9 bases. With V trimmed by 2 bases and J by 2 bases, 7 bases remained unmatched. Germline loops: CDR1 SGDLS, CDR2 YYNGEE. The CDR3 consists of 16 residues. CDR3 loop: CASSVSSGSGQETQYF. The CDR3 DNA follows: TGTGCCAGCAGCGTGAGTAGCGGGAGCGGGCAAGAGACCCAGTACTTC.

This clone came up once. This chain links TRBV13 with TRBJ2-1; TRBD1 aligns across 10 bases. The CDR3 length is 16 residues. The germline gives CDR1 PRHDT, CDR2 FYEKMQ (reference sequence). Trimming removed 4 bases from V and 0 bases from J; junction bases left unmatched: 3. CDR3 in DNA: TGTGCCAGCAGCTATCGGACAGGGGGCTCCTACAATGAGCAGTTCTTC. Translating gives CASSYRTGGSYNEQFF.

This sequence joins TRBV29-1 and TRBJ1-4; D unresolved. V lost 4 bases and J 3 bases, leaving 9 bases between the germline ends. In germline, CDR1 is SQVTM, CDR2 ANQGSEA. This CDR3 has 13 residues. The CDR3: CSVGEQPNEKLFF. CDR3 sequence (DNA): TGCAGCGTTGGTGAACAGCCTAATGAAAAACTGTTTTTT.

This clone was recorded once. The chain joins TRBV15 to TRBJ2-1; 10 positions match TRBD2. This CDR3 is built from 13 residues. Germline CDR1 and CDR2: LNHNV and YYDKDF (reference sequence). V lost 3 bases, J lost 14 bases, and 7 bases stayed unmatched. CDR3 residues: CATSSRTSGPEFF. As DNA, the CDR3 is TGTGCCACCAGCAGTCGGACTAGCGGACCCGAGTTCTTC. The whole variable domain, filled in from reference TRBV15 and TRBJ2-1, reads DAMVIQNPRYQVTQFGKPVTLSCSQTLNHNVMYWYQQKSSQAPKLLFHYYDKDFNNEADTPDNFQSRRPNTSFCFLDIRSPGLGDTAMYLCATSSRTSGPEFFGPGTRLTVL.

V and J are TRBV27 and TRBJ2-3; 8 bases are shared with TRBD1. CDR1 is MNHEY and CDR2 is SMNVEV in the germline V gene (reference sequence). V lost 7 bases, J lost 4 bases, and 4 bases stayed unmatched. This CDR3 contains 13 residues. CDR3 sequence reads: CASKDRVPDTQYF. CDR3 nucleotides: TGTGCCAGCAAGGACAGGGTGCCAGATACGCAGTATTTT.

This clone appeared once. The chain combines TRBV5-1 with TRBJ2-1; the match to TRBD2 covers 7 bases. CDR1 is SGHRS, CDR2 YFSETQ, per germline. J was trimmed by 1 base and V by 4 bases; bases with no gene match: 8. The CDR3 is made up of 16 amino acids. This chain's CDR3 is CASSNKAGVSYNEQFF. The CDR3 bases are TGCGCCAGCAGCAATAAGGCGGGGGTGTCCTACAATGAGCAGTTCTTC.

The chain carries TRBV19 and TRBJ1-1; no clear D gene. Per germline, CDR1 LNHDA and CDR2 SQIVND (reference sequence). Trimming removed 1 base from V and 5 bases from J, with 8 bases in between. The CDR3 totals 13 residues. The CDR3 DNA reads TGTGCCAGTAGTATAGCCGTCCGTACTGAAGCTTTCTTT. Translating gives CASSIAVRTEAFF.